Each of the 23 T cell receptor beta chains below was sequenced from the same sample in a study of blood T cell repertoires in COVID-19. Assay: immunoSEQ multiplex PCR; the TCRdb copy retains only in-frame clones and omits some. The sample lists over 100,000 clones; around 84% were seen once. Sequencing was carried out using peripheral blood. Source of these receptors: a woman of 80 years or more with active or convalescent COVID-19.

CDR3 sequence: CASTSQGSGFGSYNEQFF. Written as DNA, the CDR3 is TGTGCCAGCACCTCCCAGGGTTCGGGCTTTGGCTCCTACAATGAGCAGTTCTTC. This chain joins TRBV7-2 and TRBJ2-1; D may be TRBD1 (5 bases). The CDR3 length is 18 residues. Per germline, CDR1 SGHTA and CDR2 FQGNSA. Trimming took 7 bases from V and 0 from J, leaving 22 bases between them.

This clone came up a few times. The chain uses TRBV10-1 and TRBJ1-2; a weak D match, TRBD1 (6 bases). CDR1 WNHNN and CDR2 SYGVQD come from the germline V gene (reference sequence). The V end was cut by 6 bases, the J end by 8 bases, with 16 bases between. The CDR3 covers 13 residues. In DNA, the CDR3 is TGCGCCAGCAGGGACAGCCACTCCTGGGGCTACACCTTC. Protein product: CASRDSHSWGYTF.

This chain links TRBV21-1 with TRBJ1-2; the table gives TRBD1 as D, unverified against the DNA. TRBV21-1 is labeled a pseudogene. The CDR3 has 13 residues. This chain's CDR3 is CASSSGQGAGYTF. For the CDR3, the DNA is TGTGCCAGCAGCAGCGGACAGGGGGCAGGCTACACCTTC.

The V and J genes are TRBV9 and TRBJ2-1, with D perhaps matching TRBD2 (5 bases). The CDR3 is 16 residues long. The germline V gene has CDR1 SGDLS and CDR2 YYNGEE. Trimming left V 2 bases short and J 0 bases short, with 12 bases between. CDR3 nucleotide sequence: TGTGCCAGCAGCGTTGCCGTCGGGGACTCCTACAATGAGCAGTTCTTC. Protein: CASSVAVGDSYNEQFF.

The CDR3, as DNA: TGTGCCACCAGCACGAGAGGAGGACCCCGGTTAAGGGGCTACACCTTC. Residues: CATSTRGGPRLRGYTF. The V gene is TRBV15, the J gene TRBJ1-2; D unclear. From germline, CDR1 is LNHNV and CDR2 YYDKDF (reference sequence). Trimming removed 4 bases from V and 8 bases from J, with 23 bases in between. This CDR3 has 16 residues.

The chain's CDR3 is CASSQATPLYF. The DNA for the CDR3 is TGTGCCAGCAGCCAGGCAACCCCGCTGTACTTC. The chain has TRBV3-1 (or the pseudogene TRBV3-2) and TRBJ2-5; no clear D gene. The CDR3 has 11 amino acids. CDR1 is LGHDT, CDR2 YNNKEL, per germline (reference sequence). Trimming took off 3 bases at V and 13 bases at J, with 12 bases between the two ends.

The gene calls are TRBV9 and TRBJ2-1; no clear D gene. V gave up 0 bases and J gave up 7 bases, with 8 bases separating them. Germline CDR1 and CDR2: SGDLS and YYNGEE. This CDR3 is 13 amino acids long. The CDR3 reads CASSVDSWNEQFF. CDR3 nucleotides: TGTGCCAGCAGCGTAGACAGTTGGAATGAGCAGTTCTTC.

The chain employs TRBV3-1 (or the pseudogene TRBV3-2) and TRBJ2-2, with unresolved D. Germline CDR1 LGHDT, CDR2 YNNKEL (reference sequence). The V end was cut by 3 bases, the J end by 2 bases, with 13 bases between. The CDR3 covers 16 residues. The CDR3 sequence: CASSQETAVNTGELFF. The CDR3, as DNA: TGTGCCAGCAGCCAGGAAACAGCCGTTAACACCGGGGAGCTGTTTTTT.

The chain recombines TRBV27 with TRBJ2-3; D perhaps matches TRBD2 (5 bases). This CDR3 spans 15 amino acids. Trimming pared 4 bases from V and 8 bases from J, leaving 19 bases between. The germline gives CDR1 MNHEY, CDR2 SMNVEV (reference sequence). In DNA, the CDR3 is TGTGCCAGCAGTTATCCGGCCCCCGGCGGGTCTACGCAGTATTTT. This sequence encodes CASSYPAPGGSTQYF.

J is TRBJ2-5 and V is TRBV3-1 (or the pseudogene TRBV3-2), with D possibly TRBD2 on 7 matching bases. Looked up from germline, CDR1 is LGHDT and CDR2 is YNNKEL (reference sequence). CDR3 length: 16 residues. V gave up 1 base and J gave up 4 bases, with 16 bases separating them. CDR3 amino acids: CASSQGGGRGGETQYF. Here the CDR3 DNA reads TGTGCCAGCAGCCAAGGGGGGGGGCGCGGAGGAGAGACCCAGTACTTC.

The rearrangement joins TRBV5-4 to TRBJ2-3; D perhaps matches TRBD2 (6 bases). Trimming cost V 2 bases and J 0 bases, with 10 bases left between them. From germline, CDR1 is SGHNT and CDR2 YYREEE (reference sequence). The CDR3 runs to 15 residues. DNA of the CDR3: TGTGCCAGCAGCTTCGCCGGGACTAGCACAGATACGCAGTATTTT. Translated: CASSFAGTSTDTQYF.

V and J are TRBV7-9 and TRBJ2-2; 10 bases are a match to TRBD2. Trimming took 2 bases from V and 6 from J; bases not matched to a gene: 9. Germline V gene lookup returns CDR1 SEHNR and CDR2 FQNEAQ (reference sequence). The CDR3 is 17 residues long. The CDR3 reads CASSLKKLAGNAGELFF. The CDR3 DNA sequence: TGTGCCAGCAGCTTAAAAAAACTAGCGGGAAACGCCGGGGAGCTGTTTTTT.

The CDR3: CASSPLAGNTIYF. CDR3 bases: TGCGCCAGCAGCCCACTAGCTGGAAACACCATATATTTT. The chain uses TRBV4-1 and TRBJ1-3; no firm D call. Per the germline V gene, CDR1 is MGHRA and CDR2 is YSYEKL. Trimming took 4 bases from V and 2 from J, leaving 6 bases between them. The CDR3 loop spans 13 amino acids.

As to this clone: Other nucleotide sequences from this sample produce the same CDR3. This chain uses TRBV7-9 with TRBJ2-1, with a weak D call TRBD2 (6 bases). The CDR3 length is 13 residues. Trimming removed 0 bases from V and 8 bases from J, with 8 bases in between. CDR1 SEHNR and CDR2 FQNEAQ come from the germline V gene (reference sequence). CDR3 amino acids: CASSLAGGDEQFF. The CDR3 DNA follows: TGTGCCAGCAGCTTAGCGGGCGGGGATGAGCAGTTCTTC. The whole variable domain, remainder taken from reference TRBV7-9 and TRBJ2-1, is DTGVSQNPRHKITKRGQNVTFRCDPISEHNRLYWYRQTLGQGPEFLTYFQNEAQLEKSRLLSDRFSAERPKGSFSTLEIQRTEQGDSAMYLCASSLAGGDEQFFGPGTRLTVL.

The CDR3 spells CASSQGTGNQPQHF. For the CDR3, the DNA is TGTGCCAGCAGCCAGGGGACAGGGAATCAGCCCCAGCATTTT. The chain carries TRBV7-9 and TRBJ1-5; 9 bases are a match to TRBD1. The CDR3 is 14 residues long. The V and J ends lost 5 bases and 4 bases, in that order; junction bases with no gene match: 3. CDR1 is SEHNR and CDR2 is FQNEAQ in the germline V gene (reference sequence). Based on the CDR3 plus reference TRBV7-9 and TRBJ1-5, the full variable domain is DTGVSQNPRHKITKRGQNVTFRCDPISEHNRLYWYRQTLGQGPEFLTYFQNEAQLEKSRLLSDRFSAERPKGSFSTLEIQRTEQGDSAMYLCASSQGTGNQPQHFGDGTRLSIL.

The V call is TRBV29-1, the J call TRBJ1-2; a possible D gene is TRBD1 (6 bases). The CDR3 sequence is 12 residues long. The germline V gene has CDR1 SQVTM and CDR2 ANQGSEA. Trimming pared 7 bases from V and 1 base from J, leaving 10 bases between. The chain's CDR3 is CSGVDSNYGYTF. CDR3 DNA: TGCAGCGGTGTGGACAGTAACTATGGCTACACCTTC. Full variable domain (remainder filled in from reference TRBV29-1 and TRBJ1-2): SAVISQKPSRDICQRGTSLTIQCQVDSQVTMMFWYRQQPGQSLTLIATANQGSEATYESGFVIDKFPISRPNLTFSTLTVSNMSPEDSSIYLCSGVDSNYGYTFGSGTRLTVV.

The chain carries TRBV7-9 and TRBJ2-7; D not certain. The germline V gene encodes CDR1 SEHNR and CDR2 FQNEAQ (reference sequence). The CDR3 covers 13 residues. The V gene lost 3 bases and the J gene lost 0 bases, with 6 bases spanning the gap. DNA of the CDR3: TGTGCCAGCAGCTTCGGAGACTCCTACGAGCAGTACTTC. Residues: CASSFGDSYEQYF.

The V gene is TRBV4-1, the J gene TRBJ2-2; D is perhaps TRBD2 (5 bases). From germline, CDR1 is MGHRA and CDR2 YSYEKL. CDR3 size: 15 residues. The V gene lost 4 bases and the J gene lost 6 bases, with 15 bases spanning the gap. This CDR3 reads CASSRDVTIPGELFF. The CDR3, as DNA: TGCGCCAGCAGCCGAGATGTGACTATCCCCGGGGAGCTGTTTTTT.

The V call is TRBV27, the J call TRBJ2-7; 9 bases map to TRBD2. In germline, CDR1 is MNHEY, CDR2 SMNVEV (reference sequence). The junction had 8 bases not matched to a gene; V was cut back by 3 bases and J by 5 bases. The CDR3 spans 15 residues. CDR3 amino acids: CASSFVAGVVNEQYF. CDR3 nucleotides: TGTGCCAGCAGTTTTGTAGCGGGAGTGGTGAACGAGCAGTACTTC.

The chain has TRBV28 and TRBJ1-5; D call uncertain. CDR3 length: 13 amino acids. Between the trimmed V and J ends, which lost 6 bases and 4 bases, there was a span of 10 bases. Germline CDR1 reads MDHEN; CDR2 reads SYDVKM. Here the CDR3 DNA reads TGTGCCAGCAGACCCACGGTGAATCAGCCCCAGCATTTT. Amino acid sequence: CASRPTVNQPQHF.

The genes are TRBV4-1 and TRBJ1-3; D may be TRBD1 (6 bases). The CDR3 is 15 amino acids. The V and J ends lost 2 bases and 2 bases respectively, with 10 bases between them. From germline, CDR1 is MGHRA and CDR2 YSYEKL. CDR3 nucleotide sequence: TGCGCCAGCAGCCAATTTACAGGGACTGGAAACACCATATATTTT. Residues: CASSQFTGTGNTIYF.

The chain has TRBV11-3 and TRBJ1-1; a possible D gene is TRBD1 (6 bases). CDR3 size: 13 residues. Looked up from germline, CDR1 is SGHNT and CDR2 is YENEEA. V was cut by 2 bases and J by 4 bases, with 8 bases left in between. CDR3: CASSLSDSTEAFF. In DNA, the CDR3 is TGTGCCAGCAGCTTATCGGACAGCACTGAAGCTTTCTTT. Complete variable domain (other parts from reference TRBV11-3 and TRBJ1-1): EAGVVQSPRYKIIEKKQPVAFWCNPISGHNTLYWYLQNLGQGPELLIRYENEEAVDDSQLPKDRFSAERLKGVDSTLKIQPAELGDSAVYLCASSLSDSTEAFFGQGTRLTVV.

The genes are TRBV19 and TRBJ2-7; D possibly corresponds to TRBD1 (6 bases). Between the trimmed V and J ends, which lost 10 bases and 3 bases, there was a span of 16 bases. CDR1 is LNHDA and CDR2 is SQIVND in the germline V gene (reference sequence). The CDR3 sequence is 13 residues long. The CDR3 protein is CATQSGGYYEQYF. The CDR3 DNA is TGTGCCACCCAAAGTGGGGGCTACTACGAGCAGTACTTC.